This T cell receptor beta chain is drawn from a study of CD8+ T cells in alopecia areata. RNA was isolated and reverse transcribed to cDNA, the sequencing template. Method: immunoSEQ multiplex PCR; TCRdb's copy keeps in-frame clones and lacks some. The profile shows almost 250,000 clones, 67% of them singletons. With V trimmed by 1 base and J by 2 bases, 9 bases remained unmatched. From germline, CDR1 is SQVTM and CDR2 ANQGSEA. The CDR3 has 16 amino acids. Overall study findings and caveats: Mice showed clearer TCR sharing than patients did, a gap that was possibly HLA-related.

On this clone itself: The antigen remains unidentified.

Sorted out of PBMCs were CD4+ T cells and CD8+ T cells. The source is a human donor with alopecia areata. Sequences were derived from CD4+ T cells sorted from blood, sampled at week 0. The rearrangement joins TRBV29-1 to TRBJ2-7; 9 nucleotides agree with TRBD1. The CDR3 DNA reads TGCAGCGTTGAAGTTCTTGGACAGGGGATAACCTACGAGCAGTACTTC. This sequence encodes CSVEVLGQGITYEQYF.